This is a list of T cell receptor beta chains from one sample in a study of blood T cells in healthy people across ages. Each CDR3 protein gets one entry after TCRdb re-called the 5' RACE reads with MiXCR. The data contain about 1.6 million distinct CDR3 sequences, roughly 30% of them singletons. The sample comprised blood. Receptor source: a woman aged 30 to 39 in good health. Each CDR3 is given with its conserved first and last residue. The D gene is left open where the match is weak. Clone size is given for some rows only: seen once, a few or many times, or a class if the clone is expanded.

abundance	v_gene	d_gene	j_gene	CDR3aa	CDR3nt
few	TRBV12-3/TRBV12-4	TRBD2	TRBJ2-5	CASSFRSTSGEETQYF	TGTGCCAGCAGTTTCCGAAGCACTAGCGGGGAAGAGACCCAGTACTTC
.	TRBV7-9	TRBD1	TRBJ2-3	CASSSRTGLSTDTQYF	TGTGCCAGCAGCTCCCGGACAGGGCTTAGCACAGATACGCAGTATTTT
many	TRBV29-1	.	TRBJ2-3	CSVQKSDTQYF	TGCAGCGTCCAGAAGTCAGATACGCAGTATTTT
.	TRBV30	.	TRBJ2-3	CARGVTDTQYF	TGTGCCAGGGGGGTAACAGATACGCAGTATTTT
.	TRBV18	TRBD1	TRBJ1-1	CATKQGQEGTEAFF	TGTGCCACAAAACAAGGACAGGAGGGCACTGAAGCTTTCTTT
few	TRBV7-2	.	TRBJ2-7	CASSFTGISNHIHPYEQYF	TGTGCCAGCAGCTTCACAGGGATCTCAAATCACATCCACCCTTACGAGCAGTACTTC
.	TRBV20-1	TRBD1	TRBJ1-2	CSARRDRGNGYTF	TGCAGTGCTAGACGCGACAGGGGCAACGGCTACACCTTC
few	TRBV27	TRBD2	TRBJ2-1	CASSLSTLTSGIPSDEQFF	TGTGCCAGCAGTTTATCCACGCTGACTAGCGGGATACCCAGCGATGAGCAGTTCTTC
many	TRBV7-9	TRBD1	TRBJ1-2	CASSATGANNYGYTF	TGTGCCAGCAGCGCCACAGGGGCTAATAACTATGGCTACACCTTC
many	TRBV5-1	.	TRBJ1-5	CASSLDGYSNQPQHF	TGCGCCAGCAGCCTGGACGGGTATAGCAATCAGCCCCAGCATTTT
many	TRBV12-3/TRBV12-4	TRBD1	TRBJ2-7	CASSLYQPGQALYEQYF	TGTGCCAGCAGTTTATACCAACCGGGACAGGCGCTTTACGAGCAGTACTTC
few	TRBV18	.	TRBJ2-1	CASSPPHRGSYNEQFF	TGTGCCAGCTCACCACCTCATAGGGGGTCCTACAATGAGCAGTTCTTC
.	TRBV20-1	TRBD2	TRBJ2-1	CSARPPGLAGGGYNEQFF	TGCAGTGCTAGACCTCCGGGACTAGCGGGGGGCGGGTACAATGAGCAGTTCTTC
few	TRBV11-2	.	TRBJ1-1	CASSFGTSMNTEAFF	TGTGCCAGCAGCTTCGGGACATCGATGAACACTGAAGCTTTCTTT
.	TRBV7-2	.	TRBJ2-1	CASSLALPGQGNEQFF	TGTGCCAGCAGCTTAGCTCTGCCAGGTCAAGGGAATGAGCAGTTCTTC
many	TRBV10-3	.	TRBJ2-7	CAISESGQVPYEQYF	TGTGCCATCAGTGAGTCGGGGCAGGTCCCCTACGAGCAGTACTTC
few	TRBV14	.	TRBJ1-2	CASSQDRLRGEGYTF	TGTGCCAGCAGCCAAGATCGTCTACGGGGCGAGGGCTACACCTTC
.	TRBV29-1	.	TRBJ2-5	CSVEVAGWASSQETQYF	TGCAGCGTTGAAGTGGCGGGTTGGGCCTCCTCCCAAGAGACCCAGTACTTC